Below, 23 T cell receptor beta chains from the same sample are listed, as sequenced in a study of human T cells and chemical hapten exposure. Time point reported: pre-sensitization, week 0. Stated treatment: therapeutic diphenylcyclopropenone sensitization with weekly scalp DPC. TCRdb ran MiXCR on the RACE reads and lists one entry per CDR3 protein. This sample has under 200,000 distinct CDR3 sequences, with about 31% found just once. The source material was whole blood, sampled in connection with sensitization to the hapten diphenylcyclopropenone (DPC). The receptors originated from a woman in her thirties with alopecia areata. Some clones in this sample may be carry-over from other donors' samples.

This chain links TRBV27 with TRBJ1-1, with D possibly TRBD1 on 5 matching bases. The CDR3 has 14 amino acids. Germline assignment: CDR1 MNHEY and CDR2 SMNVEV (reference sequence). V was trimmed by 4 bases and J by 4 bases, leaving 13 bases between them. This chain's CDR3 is CASSSPGLGTEAFF. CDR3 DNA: TGTGCCAGCAGTTCTCCGGGGCTTGGCACTGAAGCTTTCTTT.

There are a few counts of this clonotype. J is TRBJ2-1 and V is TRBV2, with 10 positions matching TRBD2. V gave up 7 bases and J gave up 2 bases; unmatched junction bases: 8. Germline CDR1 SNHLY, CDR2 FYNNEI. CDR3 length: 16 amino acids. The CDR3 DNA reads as TGTGCCAGCACTACCAAGCGGGGGGGCCCCTACAATGAGCAGTTCTTC. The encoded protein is CASTTKRGGPYNEQFF.

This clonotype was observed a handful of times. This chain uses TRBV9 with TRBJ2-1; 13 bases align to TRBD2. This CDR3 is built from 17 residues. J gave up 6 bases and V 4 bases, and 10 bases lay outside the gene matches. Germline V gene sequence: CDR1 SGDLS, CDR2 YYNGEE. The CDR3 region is CASSTRTSGSMSNEQFF. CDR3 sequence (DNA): TGTGCCAGCAGCACTAGGACTAGCGGGAGTATGTCCAATGAGCAGTTCTTC.

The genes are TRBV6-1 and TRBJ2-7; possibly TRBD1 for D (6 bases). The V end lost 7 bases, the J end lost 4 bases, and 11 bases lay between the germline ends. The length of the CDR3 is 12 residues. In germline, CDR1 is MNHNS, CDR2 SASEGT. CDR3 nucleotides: TGTGCCAGCATCAGGGGTTGGTACGAGCAGTACTTC. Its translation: CASIRGWYEQYF.

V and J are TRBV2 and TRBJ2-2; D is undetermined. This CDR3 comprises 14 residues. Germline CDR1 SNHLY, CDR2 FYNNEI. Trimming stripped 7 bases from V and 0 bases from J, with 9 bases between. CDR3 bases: TGTGCCAGCAAGGGTCTCGCGAACACCGGGGAGCTGTTTTTT. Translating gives CASKGLANTGELFF.

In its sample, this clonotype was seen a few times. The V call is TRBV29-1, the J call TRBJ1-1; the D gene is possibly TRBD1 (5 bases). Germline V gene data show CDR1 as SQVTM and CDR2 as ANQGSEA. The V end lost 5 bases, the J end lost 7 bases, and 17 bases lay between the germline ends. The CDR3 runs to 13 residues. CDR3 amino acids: CSVQVIRTGEAFF. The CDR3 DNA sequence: TGCAGCGTTCAGGTAATAAGAACAGGTGAAGCTTTCTTT.

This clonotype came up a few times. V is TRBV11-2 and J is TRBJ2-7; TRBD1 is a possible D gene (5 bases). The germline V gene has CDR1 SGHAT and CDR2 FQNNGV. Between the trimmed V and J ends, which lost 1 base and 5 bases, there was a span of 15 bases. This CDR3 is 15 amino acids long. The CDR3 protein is CASSLALGIGDEQYF. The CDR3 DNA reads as TGTGCCAGCAGCTTAGCCCTAGGAATAGGGGACGAGCAGTACTTC.

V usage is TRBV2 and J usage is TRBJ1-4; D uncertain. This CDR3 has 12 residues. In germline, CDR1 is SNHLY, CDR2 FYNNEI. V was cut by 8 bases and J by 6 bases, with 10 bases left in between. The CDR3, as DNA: TGTGCCAGCGCTCTGTTTGATGAAAAACTGTTTTTT. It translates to CASALFDEKLFF.

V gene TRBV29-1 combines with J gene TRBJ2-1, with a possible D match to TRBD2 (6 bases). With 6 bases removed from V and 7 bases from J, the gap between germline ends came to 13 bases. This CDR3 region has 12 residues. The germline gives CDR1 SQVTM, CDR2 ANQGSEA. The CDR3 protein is CSVAPGVNEQFF. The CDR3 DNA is TGCAGCGTCGCCCCGGGGGTTAATGAGCAGTTCTTC.

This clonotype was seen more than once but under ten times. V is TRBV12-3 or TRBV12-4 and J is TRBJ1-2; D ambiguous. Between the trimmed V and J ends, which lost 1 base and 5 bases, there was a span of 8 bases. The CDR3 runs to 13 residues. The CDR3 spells CASSLVADYGYTF. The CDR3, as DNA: TGTGCCAGCAGTTTAGTTGCCGATTATGGCTACACCTTC.

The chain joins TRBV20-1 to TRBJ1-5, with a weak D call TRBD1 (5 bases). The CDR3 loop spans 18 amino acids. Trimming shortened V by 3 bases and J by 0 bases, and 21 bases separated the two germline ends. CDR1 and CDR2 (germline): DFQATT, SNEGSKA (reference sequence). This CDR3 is CSASVGGIMGYSNQPQHF. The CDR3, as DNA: TGCAGTGCTAGTGTCGGGGGGATAATGGGATATAGCAATCAGCCCCAGCATTTT.

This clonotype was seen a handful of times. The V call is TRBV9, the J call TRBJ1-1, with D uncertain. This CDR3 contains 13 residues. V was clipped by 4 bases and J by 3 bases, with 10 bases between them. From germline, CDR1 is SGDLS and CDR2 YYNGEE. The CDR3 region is CASSLALDTEAFF. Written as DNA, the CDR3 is TGTGCCAGCAGCCTGGCTTTGGACACTGAAGCTTTCTTT.

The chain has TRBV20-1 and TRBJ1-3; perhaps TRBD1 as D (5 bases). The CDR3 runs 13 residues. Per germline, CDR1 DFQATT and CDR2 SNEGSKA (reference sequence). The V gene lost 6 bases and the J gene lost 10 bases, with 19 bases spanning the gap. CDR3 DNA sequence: TGCAGTGCCTGGGACCCCCGCGGAGGTACCATATATTTT. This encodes CSAWDPRGGTIYF.

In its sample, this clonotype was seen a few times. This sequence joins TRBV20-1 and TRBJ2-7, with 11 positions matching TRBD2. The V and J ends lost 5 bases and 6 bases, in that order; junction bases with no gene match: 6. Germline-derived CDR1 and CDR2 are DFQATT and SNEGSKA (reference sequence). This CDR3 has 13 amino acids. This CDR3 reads CSAELLAGGEQYF. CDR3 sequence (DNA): TGCAGTGCTGAACTGCTAGCGGGAGGCGAGCAGTACTTC.

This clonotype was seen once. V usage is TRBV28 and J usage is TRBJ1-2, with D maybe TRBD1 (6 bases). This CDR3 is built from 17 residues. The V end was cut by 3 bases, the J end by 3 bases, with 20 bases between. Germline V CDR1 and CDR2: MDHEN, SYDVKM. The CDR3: CASSFLGAQGRDYGYTF. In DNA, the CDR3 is TGTGCCAGCAGTTTTTTGGGGGCGCAAGGTCGGGACTATGGCTACACCTTC.

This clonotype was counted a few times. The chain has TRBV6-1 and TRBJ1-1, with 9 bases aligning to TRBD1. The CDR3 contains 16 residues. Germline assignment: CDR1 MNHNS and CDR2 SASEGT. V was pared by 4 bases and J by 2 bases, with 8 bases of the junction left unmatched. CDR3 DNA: TGTGCCAGCAGTGGGGCCGGACAGGGGCGTAACACTGAAGCTTTCTTT. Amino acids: CASSGAGQGRNTEAFF.

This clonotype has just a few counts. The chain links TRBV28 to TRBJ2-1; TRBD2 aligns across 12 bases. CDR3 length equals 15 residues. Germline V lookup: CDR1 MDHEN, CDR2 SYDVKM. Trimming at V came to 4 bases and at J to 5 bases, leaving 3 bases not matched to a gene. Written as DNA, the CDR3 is TGTGCCAGCAGTTCTAGCGGGAGGGCCGACAATGAGCAGTTCTTC. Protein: CASSSSGRADNEQFF.

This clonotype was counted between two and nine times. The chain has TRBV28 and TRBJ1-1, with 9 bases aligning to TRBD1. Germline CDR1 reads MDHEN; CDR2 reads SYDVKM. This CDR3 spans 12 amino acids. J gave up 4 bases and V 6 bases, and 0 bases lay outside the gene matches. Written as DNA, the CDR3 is TGTGCCAGCAGGACAGGGGGCACTGAAGCTTTCTTT. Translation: CASRTGGTEAFF.

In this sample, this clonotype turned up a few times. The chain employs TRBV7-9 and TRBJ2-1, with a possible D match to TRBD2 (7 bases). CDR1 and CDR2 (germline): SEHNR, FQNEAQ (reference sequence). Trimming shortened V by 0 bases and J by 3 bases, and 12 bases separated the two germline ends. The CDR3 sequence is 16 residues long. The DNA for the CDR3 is TGTGCCAGCAGCTTAGCCCGGGGGGCTGGCTACAATGAGCAGTTCTTC. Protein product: CASSLARGAGYNEQFF.

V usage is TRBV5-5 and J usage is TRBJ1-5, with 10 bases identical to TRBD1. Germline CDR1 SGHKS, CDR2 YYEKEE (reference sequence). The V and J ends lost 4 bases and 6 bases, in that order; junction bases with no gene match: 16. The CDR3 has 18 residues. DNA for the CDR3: TGTGCCAGCAGCCTAATACATCGGACAGGGGGGTCCGGTCAGCCCCAGCATTTT. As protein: CASSLIHRTGGSGQPQHF.

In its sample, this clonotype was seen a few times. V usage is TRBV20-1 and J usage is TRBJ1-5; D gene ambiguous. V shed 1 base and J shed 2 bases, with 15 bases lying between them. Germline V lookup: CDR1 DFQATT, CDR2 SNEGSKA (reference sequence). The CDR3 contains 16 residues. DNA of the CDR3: TGCAGTGCTAGAGTCGGTCCGGGATCTGGCAATCAGCCCCAGCATTTT. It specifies CSARVGPGSGNQPQHF.

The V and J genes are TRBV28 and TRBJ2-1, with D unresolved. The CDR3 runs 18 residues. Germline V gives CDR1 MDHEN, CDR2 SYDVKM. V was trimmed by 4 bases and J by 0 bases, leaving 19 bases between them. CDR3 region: CASSYPVTVDSSYNEQFF. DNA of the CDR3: TGTGCCAGCAGTTACCCCGTGACGGTCGATAGCTCCTACAATGAGCAGTTCTTC.

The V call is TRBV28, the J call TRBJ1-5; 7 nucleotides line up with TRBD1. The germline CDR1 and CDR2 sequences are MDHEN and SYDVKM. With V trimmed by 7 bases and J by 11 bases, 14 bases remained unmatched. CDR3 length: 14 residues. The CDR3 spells CASNPGQFGLAQHF. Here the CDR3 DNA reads TGTGCCAGCAACCCGGGACAGTTTGGCTTGGCCCAGCATTTT.